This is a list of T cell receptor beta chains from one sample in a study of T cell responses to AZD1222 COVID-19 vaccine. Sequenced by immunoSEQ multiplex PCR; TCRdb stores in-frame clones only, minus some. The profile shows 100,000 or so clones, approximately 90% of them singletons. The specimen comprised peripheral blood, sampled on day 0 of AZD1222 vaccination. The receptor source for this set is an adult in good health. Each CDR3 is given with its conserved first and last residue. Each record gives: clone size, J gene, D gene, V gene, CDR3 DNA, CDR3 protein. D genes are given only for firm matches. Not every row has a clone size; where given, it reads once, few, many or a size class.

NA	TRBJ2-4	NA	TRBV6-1	TGTGCCAGCAGTGAGGGCAGAAACATTCAGTACTTC	CASSEGRNIQYF
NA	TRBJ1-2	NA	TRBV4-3	TGCGCCAGCAGCCAAGGGACAGATTCTTCCTATGGCTACACCTTC	CASSQGTDSSYGYTF
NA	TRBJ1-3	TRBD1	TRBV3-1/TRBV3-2	TGTGCCAGCAGCCAAGCCGGGACAGGGAGGAACACCATATATTTT	CASSQAGTGRNTIYF
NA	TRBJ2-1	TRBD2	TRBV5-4	TGTGCCAGCAGCTTCCCTAGCGGGAGCGCCTCTGAGCAGTTCTTC	CASSFPSGSASEQFF
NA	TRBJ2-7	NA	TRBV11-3	TGTGCCAGCAGCTTAGATGGGACCGAGCAGTACTTC	CASSLDGTEQYF
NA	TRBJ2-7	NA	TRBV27	TGTGCCAGCAGTTTTCAGGGATCCCACGAGCAGTACTTC	CASSFQGSHEQYF
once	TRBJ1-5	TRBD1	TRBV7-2	TGTGCCAGCAGCGGACAGGGGGCCGGCGGTTATCGCAATCAGCCCCAGCATTTT	CASSGQGAGGYRNQPQHF
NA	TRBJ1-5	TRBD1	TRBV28	TGTGCCAGCAGTACCGGCAGGGGGGTTACCCAGCATTTT	CASSTGRGVTQHF
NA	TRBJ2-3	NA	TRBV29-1	TGCAGCGTTGAGAAGTTTAGTGTTGGCGGAACTAGCACAGATACGCAGTATTTT	CSVEKFSVGGTSTDTQYF
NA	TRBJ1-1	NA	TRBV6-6	TGTGCCAGCAGTTTCAACGGCGGGAACACTGAAGCTTTCTTT	CASSFNGGNTEAFF
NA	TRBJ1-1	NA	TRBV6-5	TGTGCCAGCAGTTACCGTACCTACACTGAAGCTTTCTTT	CASSYRTYTEAFF
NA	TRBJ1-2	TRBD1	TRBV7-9	TGTGCCAGCAGCCTGCGGACAGGGGGCTCGAGCTATGGCTACACCTTC	CASSLRTGGSSYGYTF
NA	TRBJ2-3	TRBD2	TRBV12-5	TGTGCTAGTGGTTTGCCCCGGGCGGGAGGATCCACAGATACGCAGTATTTT	CASGLPRAGGSTDTQYF
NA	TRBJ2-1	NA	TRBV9	TGTGCCAGCAGCGTGGGGACCAAATACAATGAGCAGTTCTTC	CASSVGTKYNEQFF
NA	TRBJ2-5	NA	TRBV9	TGTGCCAGCAGCGTAGCTTCCGGGGGCGTCGAGACCCAGTACTTC	CASSVASGGVETQYF
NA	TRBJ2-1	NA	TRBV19	TGTGCCAGTAGTATAGATAAGGGGCTAGCGTCGCCCAATGAGCAGTTCTTC	CASSIDKGLASPNEQFF